This T cell receptor (beta chain) was captured in a study of T cell changes during pregnancy in multiple sclerosis (dated by TCRdb to about 2019). General notes on the study: In women with multiple sclerosis, the researchers looked at how the T cell repertoire shifted as pregnancy progressed.

Libraries were constructed by the immunoSEQ multiplex PCR assay. TCRdb mirrors the immuneACCESS table, restricted to in-frame sequences. Some clones are absent from its copies; in checked studies, under half trace to an unresolved V gene, and the reason for the others is unknown. In this sample the table shows some 70,000 clones, more than 85% of which occur a single time. The ten largest clones represent 2.3% of the sample. The junction shows trimming of 6 bases on V and 7 bases on J, plus 10 bases between the germline ends. The germline V gene (reference sequence) specifies SEHNR as CDR1 and FQNEAQ as CDR2. Its CDR3 holds 13 amino acids, cysteine through phenylalanine. Only the CDR3 DNA is retained, 39 bases long and in frame from the first base. Comments on this clone: The specificity of this receptor is unknown. Per-base qualities were not stored, and no clone one base away is much larger.

The chain couples TRBV7-9 to TRBJ1-6, with a weak D call of TRBD1 (6 bases match). Sequenced here: peripheral blood, sampled in the first trimester of pregnancy. This sequence originates from a female donor with multiple sclerosis, enrolled in a pregnancy study. The CDR3 reads CASRNRENSPLHF. The sequence in DNA is TGTGCCAGCAGGAACAGGGAGAATTCACCCCTCCACTTT.